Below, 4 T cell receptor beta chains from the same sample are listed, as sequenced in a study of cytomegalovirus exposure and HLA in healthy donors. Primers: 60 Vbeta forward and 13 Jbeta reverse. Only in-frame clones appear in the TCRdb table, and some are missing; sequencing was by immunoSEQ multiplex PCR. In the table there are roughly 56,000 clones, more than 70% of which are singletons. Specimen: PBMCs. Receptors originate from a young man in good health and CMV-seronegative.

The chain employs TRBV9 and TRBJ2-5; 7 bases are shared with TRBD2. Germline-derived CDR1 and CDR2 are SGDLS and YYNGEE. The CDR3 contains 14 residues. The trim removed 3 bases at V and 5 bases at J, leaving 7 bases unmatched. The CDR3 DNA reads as TGTGCCAGCAGCGCAAGCGGGGCTTGGGAGACCCAGTACTTC. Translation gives CASSASGAWETQYF.

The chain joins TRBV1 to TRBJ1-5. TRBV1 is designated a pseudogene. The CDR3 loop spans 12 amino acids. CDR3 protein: CTSSLLSQPQHF. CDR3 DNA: TGCACCAGCAGCCTACTGAGTCAGCCCCAGCATTTT.

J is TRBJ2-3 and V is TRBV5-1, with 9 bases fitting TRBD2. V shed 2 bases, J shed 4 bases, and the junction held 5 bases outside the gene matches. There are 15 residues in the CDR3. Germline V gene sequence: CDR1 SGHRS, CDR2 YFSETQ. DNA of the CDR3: TGCGCCAGCAGCTTACGCGGGGGGGGATCAGATACGCAGTATTTT. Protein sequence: CASSLRGGGSDTQYF.

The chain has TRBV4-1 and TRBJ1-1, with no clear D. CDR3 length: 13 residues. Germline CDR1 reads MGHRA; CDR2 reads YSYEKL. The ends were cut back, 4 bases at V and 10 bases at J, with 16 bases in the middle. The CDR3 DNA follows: TGCGCCAGCAGCCCTGAGGCGGCGCGGTCAGCTTTCTTT. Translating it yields CASSPEAARSAFF.